Following are 10 T cell receptor beta chains from one sample sequenced in a study of T cell responses to AZD1222 COVID-19 vaccine. Assay: immunoSEQ multiplex PCR; the TCRdb copy retains only in-frame clones and omits some. The sample gives some 58,000 clones, about 87% of which show up once; approximately 14% is in the top ten. The material sequenced was peripheral blood, taken on day 0 of AZD1222 vaccination. These receptors originate from an adult in good health.

The chain carries TRBV11-3 and TRBJ2-2; D is possibly TRBD1 or TRBD2 (5 bases each). V was pared by 2 bases and J by 2 bases, with 6 bases between. CDR3 length: 14 amino acids. CDR1 and CDR2 from the germline V gene are SGHNT and YENEEA. The CDR3 protein is CASSLRGNTGELFF. As DNA, the CDR3 is TGTGCCAGCAGCTTACGGGGCAACACCGGGGAGCTGTTTTTT.

The genes are TRBV6-5 and TRBJ1-2, with D unresolved. CDR3 length equals 14 residues. The germline CDR1 and CDR2 sequences are MNHEY and SVGAGI. V gave up 7 bases and J gave up 2 bases, with 14 bases separating them. The CDR3 region is CASIRRAENYGYTF. The CDR3 DNA sequence: TGTGCCAGCATTAGGAGGGCCGAGAACTATGGCTACACCTTC.

The V call is TRBV4-1, the J call TRBJ1-5; D is possibly TRBD1 (5 bases). Between the trimmed V and J ends, which lost 1 base and 3 bases, there was a span of 13 bases. The CDR3 has 16 amino acids. Germline CDR1 reads MGHRA; CDR2 reads YSYEKL. This CDR3 is CASSQVKGRNNQPQHF. The CDR3 bases are TGCGCCAGCAGCCAAGTGAAGGGACGGAACAATCAGCCCCAGCATTTT.

The CDR3 protein is CASSLGAQGLGNQPQHF. CDR3 nucleotide sequence: TGTGCCAGCAGCCTAGGGGCCCAGGGGCTGGGCAATCAGCCCCAGCATTTT. The chain recombines TRBV7-8 with TRBJ1-5, with a possible D match to TRBD1 (6 bases). Germline lookup yields CDR1 SGHVS and CDR2 FQNEAQ. V lost 5 bases and J lost 2, with 19 bases in between. The CDR3 length is 17 residues. Variable domain in full (rest from reference TRBV7-8 and TRBJ1-5): GAGVSQSPRYKVAKRGQDVALRCDPISGHVSLFWYQQALGQGPEFLTYFQNEAQLDKSGLPSDRFFAERPEGSVSTLKIQRTQQEDSAVYLCASSLGAQGLGNQPQHFGDGTRLSIL.

The chain carries TRBV15 and TRBJ2-5; 9 bases align to TRBD2. This CDR3 comprises 16 residues. J lost 5 bases, V lost 0 bases, and 7 bases had no gene match. Germline loops: CDR1 LNHNV, CDR2 YYDKDF (reference sequence). This chain's CDR3 is CATSRDRLAGRETQYF. The CDR3 DNA is TGTGCCACCAGCAGAGATCGTCTAGCGGGAAGGGAGACCCAGTACTTC.

V usage is TRBV14 and J usage is TRBJ1-2; D gene uncertain. CDR1 is SGHDN, CDR2 FVKESK, per germline. V was cut by 0 bases and J by 4 bases, with 15 bases left in between. The length of the CDR3 is 16 residues. In DNA form, the CDR3 reads TGTGCCAGCAGCCAAGATATAATCCCGGCGGGCTATGGCTACACCTTC. Translation: CASSQDIIPAGYGYTF.

This sequence joins TRBV19 and TRBJ2-5; 11 bases are a match to TRBD2. The CDR3 contains 16 residues. Germline V gene data show CDR1 as LNHDA and CDR2 as SQIVND (reference sequence). The J segment lost 5 bases and the V segment lost 4 bases, leaving 9 bases of the junction unmatched. The CDR3 coding sequence is TGTGCCAGTAGTAAAACTAGCGGGAGTTTGATGGAGACCCAGTACTTC. This translates into CASSKTSGSLMETQYF.

The chain joins TRBV19 to TRBJ1-3, with TRBD1 identical over 7 bases. The CDR3 has 15 residues. The germline V gene encodes CDR1 LNHDA and CDR2 SQIVND (reference sequence). V was pared by 3 bases and J by 2 bases, with 4 bases of the junction left unmatched. The CDR3 DNA follows: TGTGCCAGTAGTATCCAACAGGGGACTGGAAACACCATATATTTT. Residues: CASSIQQGTGNTIYF. Looking up the rest from reference TRBV19 and TRBJ1-3 gives the full variable domain: DGGITQSPKYLFRKEGQNVTLSCEQNLNHDAMYWYRQDPGQGLRLIYYSQIVNDFQKGDIAEGYSVSREKKESFPLTVTSAQKNPTAFYLCASSIQQGTGNTIYFGEGSWLTVV.

The gene calls are TRBV24-1 and TRBJ1-2; D is undetermined. The CDR3 has 11 amino acids. Trimming stripped 2 bases from V and 5 bases from J, with 2 bases between. Germline V gives CDR1 KGHDR, CDR2 SFDVKD. The CDR3 region has the DNA TGTGCCACCAGTGATTCTTATGGCTACACCTTC. Protein product: CATSDSYGYTF.

The chain combines TRBV3-1 (or the pseudogene TRBV3-2) with TRBJ2-2; TRBD1 aligns across 7 bases. The trim removed 5 bases at V and 5 bases at J, leaving 2 bases unmatched. CDR3 length: 13 residues. Germline CDR1 is LGHDT and CDR2 is YNNKEL (reference sequence). The DNA for the CDR3 is TGTGCCAGCAGCTCACAGGGGACCGGGGAGCTGTTTTTT. It yields the protein CASSSQGTGELFF.